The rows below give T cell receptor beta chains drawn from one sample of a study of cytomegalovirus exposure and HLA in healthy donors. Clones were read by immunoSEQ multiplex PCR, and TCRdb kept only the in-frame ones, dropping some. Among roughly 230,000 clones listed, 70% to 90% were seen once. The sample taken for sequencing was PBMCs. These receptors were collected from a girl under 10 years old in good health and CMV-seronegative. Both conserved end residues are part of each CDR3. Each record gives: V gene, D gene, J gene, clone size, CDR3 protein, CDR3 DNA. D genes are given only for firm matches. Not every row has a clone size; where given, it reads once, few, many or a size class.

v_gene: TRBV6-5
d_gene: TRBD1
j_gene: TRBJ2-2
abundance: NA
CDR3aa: CASSRQGADTGELFF
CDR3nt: TGTGCCAGCAGTCGACAGGGGGCGGACACCGGGGAGCTGTTTTTT

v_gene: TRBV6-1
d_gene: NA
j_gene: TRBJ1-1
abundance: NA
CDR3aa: CASIGTAMNTEAFF
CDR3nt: TGTGCCAGCATCGGGACTGCCATGAACACTGAAGCTTTCTTT

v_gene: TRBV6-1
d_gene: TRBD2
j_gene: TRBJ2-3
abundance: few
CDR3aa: CASGGSGGSDTQYF
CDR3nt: TGTGCCAGCGGCGGCAGCGGGGGATCGGATACGCAGTATTTT

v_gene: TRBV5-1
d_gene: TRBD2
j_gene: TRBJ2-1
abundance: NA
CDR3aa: CASSLGSGGFNEQFF
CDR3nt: TGCGCCAGCAGCTTGGGCAGCGGGGGGTTCAATGAGCAGTTCTTC

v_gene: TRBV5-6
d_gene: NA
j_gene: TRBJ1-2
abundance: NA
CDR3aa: CASSAHPGGYTF
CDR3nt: TGTGCCAGCAGCGCCCATCCAGGTGGCTACACCTTC

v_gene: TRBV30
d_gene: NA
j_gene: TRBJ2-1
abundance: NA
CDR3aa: CAWSVGLSYNEQFF
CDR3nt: TGTGCCTGGAGTGTAGGACTCTCCTACAATGAGCAGTTCTTC

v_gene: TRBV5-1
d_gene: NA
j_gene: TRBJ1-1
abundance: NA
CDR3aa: CASSLGPRGSTNTEAFF
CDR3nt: TGCGCCAGCAGCTTGGGGCCCAGGGGTTCAACGAACACTGAAGCTTTCTTT

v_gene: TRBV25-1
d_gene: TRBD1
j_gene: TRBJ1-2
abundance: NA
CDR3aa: CASSERYGDSLRYGYTF
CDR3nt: TGTGCCAGCAGTGAGCGGTATGGGGACAGTCTGAGGTATGGCTACACCTTC

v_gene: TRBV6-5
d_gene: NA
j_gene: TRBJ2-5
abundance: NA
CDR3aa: CASSAGARETQYF
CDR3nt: TGTGCCAGCAGTGCGGGGGCCAGGGAGACCCAGTACTTC

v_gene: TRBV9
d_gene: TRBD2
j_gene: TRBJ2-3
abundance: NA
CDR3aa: CASSVGLAGALIADTQYF
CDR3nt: TGTGCCAGCAGCGTGGGACTAGCGGGGGCCCTAATTGCAGATACGCAGTATTTT

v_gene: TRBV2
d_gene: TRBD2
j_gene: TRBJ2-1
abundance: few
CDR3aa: CATLTGTSGGESHNEQFF
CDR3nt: TGTGCCACCCTAACCGGGACTAGCGGGGGAGAGAGTCACAATGAGCAGTTCTTC

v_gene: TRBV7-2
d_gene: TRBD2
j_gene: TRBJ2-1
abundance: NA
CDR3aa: CASTQLAGGSYNEQFF
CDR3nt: TGTGCCAGCACCCAACTAGCGGGAGGGTCCTACAATGAGCAGTTCTTC

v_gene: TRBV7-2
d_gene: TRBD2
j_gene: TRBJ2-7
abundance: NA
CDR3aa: CASSPELAGGSYEQYF
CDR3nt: TGTGCCAGCAGCCCAGAACTAGCGGGAGGCTCCTACGAGCAGTACTTC

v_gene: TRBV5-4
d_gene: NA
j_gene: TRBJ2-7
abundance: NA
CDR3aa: CASSRPGEAYEQYF
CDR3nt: TGTGCCAGCAGCCGACCCGGGGAGGCCTACGAGCAGTACTTC

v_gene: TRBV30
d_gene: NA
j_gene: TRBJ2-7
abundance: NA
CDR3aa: CAWSVLGGVGSYEQYF
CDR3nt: TGTGCCTGGAGTGTACTAGGGGGAGTGGGATCCTACGAGCAGTACTTC

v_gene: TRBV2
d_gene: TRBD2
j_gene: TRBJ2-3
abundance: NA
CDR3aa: CASSRLTSGADTQYF
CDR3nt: TGTGCCAGCAGTCGGCTGACTAGCGGGGCAGATACGCAGTATTTT

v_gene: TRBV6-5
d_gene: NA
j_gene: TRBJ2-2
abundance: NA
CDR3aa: CASSTVQTGELFF
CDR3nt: TGTGCCAGCAGCACCGTCCAGACCGGGGAGCTGTTTTTT

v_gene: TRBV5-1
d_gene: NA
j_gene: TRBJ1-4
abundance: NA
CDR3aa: CASSLGQINEKLFF
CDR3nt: TGCGCCAGCAGCCTCGGACAGATTAATGAAAAACTGTTTTTT

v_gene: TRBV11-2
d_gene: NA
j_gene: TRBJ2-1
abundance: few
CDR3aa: CASSLVRSRDLRNEQFF
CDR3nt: TGTGCCAGCAGCTTAGTCCGATCGCGGGATCTTAGGAATGAGCAGTTCTTC

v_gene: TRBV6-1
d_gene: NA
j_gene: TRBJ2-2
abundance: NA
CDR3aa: CASSESEGRDTGELFF
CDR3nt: TGTGCCAGCAGTGAAAGCGAGGGCCGTGACACCGGGGAGCTGTTTTTT

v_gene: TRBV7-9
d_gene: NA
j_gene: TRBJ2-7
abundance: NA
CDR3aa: CASSLVGGVSAYEQYF
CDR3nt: TGTGCCAGCAGCTTAGTCGGAGGGGTTAGTGCCTACGAGCAGTACTTC

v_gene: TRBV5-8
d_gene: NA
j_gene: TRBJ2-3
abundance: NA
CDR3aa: CASSLVGRVGTDTQYF
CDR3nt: TGTGCCAGCAGCTTGGTGGGCAGGGTAGGCACAGATACGCAGTATTTT

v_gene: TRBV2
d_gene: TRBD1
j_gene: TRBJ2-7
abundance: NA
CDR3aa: CASSEGTGGPYEQYF
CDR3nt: TGTGCCAGCAGTGAGGGGACAGGGGGGCCCTACGAGCAGTACTTC

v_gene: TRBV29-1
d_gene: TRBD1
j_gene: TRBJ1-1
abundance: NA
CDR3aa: CSMTGVMNTEAFF
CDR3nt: TGCAGCATGACAGGGGTAATGAACACTGAAGCTTTCTTT

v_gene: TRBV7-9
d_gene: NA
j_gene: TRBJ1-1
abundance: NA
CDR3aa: CASSYSGANTEAFF
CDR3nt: TGTGCCAGCAGCTACTCTGGGGCTAACACTGAAGCTTTCTTT

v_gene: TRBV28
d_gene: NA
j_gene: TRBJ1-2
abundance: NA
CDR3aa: CASSQAGVVYGYTF
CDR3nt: TGTGCCAGCAGTCAAGCGGGGGTAGTCTATGGCTACACCTTC

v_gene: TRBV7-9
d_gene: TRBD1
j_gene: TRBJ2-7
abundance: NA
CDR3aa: CASSPGVRGPPYEQYF
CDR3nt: TGTGCCAGCAGCCCAGGGGTCAGGGGGCCTCCCTACGAGCAGTACTTC

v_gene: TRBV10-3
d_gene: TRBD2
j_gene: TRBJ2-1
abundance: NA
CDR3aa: CAIRGTSYNEQFF
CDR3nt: TGTGCCATCAGGGGGACTAGTTACAATGAGCAGTTCTTC

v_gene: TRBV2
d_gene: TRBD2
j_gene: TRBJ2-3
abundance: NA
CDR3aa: CASSEFGGETDTQYF
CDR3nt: TGTGCCAGCAGTGAATTTGGGGGGGAGACAGATACGCAGTATTTT

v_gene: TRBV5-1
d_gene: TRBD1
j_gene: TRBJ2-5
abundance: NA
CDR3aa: CASSPDRVQETQYF
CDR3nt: TGCGCCAGCAGCCCGGACAGGGTCCAAGAGACCCAGTACTTC

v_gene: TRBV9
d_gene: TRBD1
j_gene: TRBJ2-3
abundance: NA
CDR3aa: CASSVDRGNTQYF
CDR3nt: TGTGCCAGCAGCGTAGACAGGGGAAATACGCAGTATTTT

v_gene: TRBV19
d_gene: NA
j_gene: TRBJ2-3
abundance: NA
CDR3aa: CAINDGTDTQYF
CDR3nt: TGTGCCATAAACGACGGGACAGATACGCAGTATTTT

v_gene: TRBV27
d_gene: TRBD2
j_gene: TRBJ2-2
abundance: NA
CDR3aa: CASSLRGLATGELFF
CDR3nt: TGTGCCAGCAGTTTAAGGGGACTAGCTACCGGGGAGCTGTTTTTT

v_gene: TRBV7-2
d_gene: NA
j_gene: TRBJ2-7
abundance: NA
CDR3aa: CASSLRYQTYEQYF
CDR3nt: TGTGCCAGCAGCTTACGGTACCAAACCTACGAGCAGTACTTC

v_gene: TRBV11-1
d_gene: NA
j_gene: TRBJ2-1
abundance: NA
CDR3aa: CASSPGLYNEQFF
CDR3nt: TGTGCCAGCAGCCCCGGACTTTACAATGAGCAGTTCTTC

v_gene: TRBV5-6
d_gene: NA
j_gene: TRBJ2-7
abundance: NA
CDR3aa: CASSLSYYEQYF
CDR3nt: TGTGCCAGCAGCTTGAGCTACTACGAGCAGTACTTC

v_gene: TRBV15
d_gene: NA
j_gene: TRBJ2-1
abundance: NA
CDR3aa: CATSSLAGLYNEQFF
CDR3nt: TGTGCCACCAGCTCCCTGGCGGGACTCTACAATGAGCAGTTCTTC

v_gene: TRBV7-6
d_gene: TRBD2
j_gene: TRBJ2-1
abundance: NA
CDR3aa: CASSISREGFNEQFF
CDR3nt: TGTGCCAGCAGCATTAGCCGGGAGGGGTTCAATGAGCAGTTCTTC

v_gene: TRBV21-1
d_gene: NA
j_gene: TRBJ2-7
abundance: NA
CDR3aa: CASSKVEVSSYEQYF
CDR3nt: TGTGCCAGCAGCAAAGTAGAGGTAAGCTCCTACGAGCAGTACTTC

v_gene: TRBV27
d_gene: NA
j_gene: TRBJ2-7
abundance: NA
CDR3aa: CASSLGLASISYEQYF
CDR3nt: TGTGCCAGCAGTTTGGGCCTAGCGAGTATATCCTACGAGCAGTACTTC

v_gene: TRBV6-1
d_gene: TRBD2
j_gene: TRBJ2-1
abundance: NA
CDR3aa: CASSEASAGDNEQFF
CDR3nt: TGTGCCAGCAGTGAAGCTTCAGCGGGGGACAATGAGCAGTTCTTC

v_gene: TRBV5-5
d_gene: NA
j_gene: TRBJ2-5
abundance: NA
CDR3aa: CASSFGSRDETQYF
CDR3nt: TGTGCCAGCAGCTTCGGGAGCCGGGACGAGACCCAGTACTTC

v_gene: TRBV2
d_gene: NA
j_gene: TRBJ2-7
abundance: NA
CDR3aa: CASSRTGRGREQYF
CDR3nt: TGTGCCAGCAGTCGGACAGGGCGGGGGCGCGAGCAGTACTTC